This T cell receptor beta chain was profiled in a study of blood T cells in healthy people across ages. The use of a sample-barcoded 5' primer and a J-beta primer mix characterized a second PCR of roughly 6 to 12 cycles. TCRdb passed the 5' RACE reads through MiXCR, listing each CDR3 protein once. The sample has roughly 1,500,000 distinct CDR3 sequences, approximately 40% seen once. Only a few counts were recorded for this clonotype. Antigen specificity is unknown. Findings of the study overall: While age rose, TCR beta diversity per million T cells dropped in a roughly linear way.

Germline V gives CDR1 SGHRS, CDR2 YFSETQ. With 4 bases removed from V and 7 bases from J, the gap between germline ends came to 23 bases. The CDR3 totals 16 residues. The sequenced sample consisted of blood. The clonotype was recovered from a woman in her late teens or twenties in good health. The chain recombines TRBV5-1 with TRBJ2-5; the D is unclear. CDR3 region: CASSRTKDSATGTQYF. The DNA of the CDR3 is TGCGCCAGCAGCCGAACGAAGGATTCGGCCACTGGGACCCAGTACTTC.